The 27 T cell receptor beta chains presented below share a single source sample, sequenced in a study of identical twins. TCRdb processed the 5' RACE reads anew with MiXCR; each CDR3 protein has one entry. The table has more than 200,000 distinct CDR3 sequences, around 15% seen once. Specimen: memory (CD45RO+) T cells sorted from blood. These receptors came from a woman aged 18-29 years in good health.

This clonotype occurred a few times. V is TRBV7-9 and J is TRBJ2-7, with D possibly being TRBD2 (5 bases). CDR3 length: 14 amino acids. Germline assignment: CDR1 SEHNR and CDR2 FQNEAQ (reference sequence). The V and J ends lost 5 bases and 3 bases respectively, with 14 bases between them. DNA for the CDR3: TGTGCCAGCAGCCGAGCGGAATCTTTCTACGAGCAGTACTTC. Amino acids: CASSRAESFYEQYF.

The CDR3, as DNA: TGTGCCAGCGACAGGAACTCTGGGGCCAACGTCCTGACTTTC. Translation: CASDRNSGANVLTF. This chain uses TRBV5-8 with TRBJ2-6, with a tentative D call TRBD1 (6 bases). The CDR3 has 14 amino acids. Per germline, CDR1 SGHTS and CDR2 YDEGEE. Deletions cut 7 bases from V and 0 bases from J, with 8 bases between.

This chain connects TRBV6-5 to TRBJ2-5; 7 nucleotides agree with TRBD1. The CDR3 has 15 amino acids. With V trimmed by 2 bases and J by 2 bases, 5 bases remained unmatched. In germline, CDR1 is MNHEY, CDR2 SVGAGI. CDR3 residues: CASSYRGQVQETQYF. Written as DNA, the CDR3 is TGTGCCAGCAGTTACCGTGGACAGGTTCAAGAGACCCAGTACTTC.

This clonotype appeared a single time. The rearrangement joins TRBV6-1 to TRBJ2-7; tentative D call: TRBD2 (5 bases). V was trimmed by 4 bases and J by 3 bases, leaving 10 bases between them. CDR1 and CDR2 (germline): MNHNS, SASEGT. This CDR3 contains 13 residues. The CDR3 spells CASSAGKLYEQYF. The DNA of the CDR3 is TGTGCCAGCAGTGCCGGGAAACTCTACGAGCAGTACTTC.

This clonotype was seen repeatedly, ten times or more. CDR3 coding DNA: TGTGCCAGTGGGTACCAAGAGACCCAGTACTTC. Translation: CASGYQETQYF. The rearrangement uses TRBV2 and TRBJ2-5, with D uncertain. Deletions cut 9 bases from V and 0 bases from J, with 5 bases between. Germline V gene sequence: CDR1 SNHLY, CDR2 FYNNEI. CDR3 length equals 11 residues.

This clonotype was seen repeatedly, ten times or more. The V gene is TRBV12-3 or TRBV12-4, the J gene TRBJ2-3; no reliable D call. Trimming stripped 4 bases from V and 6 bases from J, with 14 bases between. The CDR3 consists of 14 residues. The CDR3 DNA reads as TGTGCCAGCAGTTCCAGTCTTCGGCCGGATACGCAGTATTTT. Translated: CASSSSLRPDTQYF.

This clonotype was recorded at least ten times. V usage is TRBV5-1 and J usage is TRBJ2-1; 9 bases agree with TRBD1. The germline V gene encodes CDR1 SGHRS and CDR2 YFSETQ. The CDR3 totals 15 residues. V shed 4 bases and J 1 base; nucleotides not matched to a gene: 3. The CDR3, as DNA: TGCGCCAGCAGCGCCGGGACAGGGTCCTACAATGAGCAGTTCTTC. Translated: CASSAGTGSYNEQFF.

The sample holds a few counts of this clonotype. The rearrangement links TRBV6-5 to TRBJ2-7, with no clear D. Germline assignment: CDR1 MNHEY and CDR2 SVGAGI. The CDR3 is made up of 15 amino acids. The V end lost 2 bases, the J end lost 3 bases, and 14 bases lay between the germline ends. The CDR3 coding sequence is TGTGCCAGCAGTTACAGGTCACTATCATTCTACGAGCAGTACTTC. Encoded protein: CASSYRSLSFYEQYF.

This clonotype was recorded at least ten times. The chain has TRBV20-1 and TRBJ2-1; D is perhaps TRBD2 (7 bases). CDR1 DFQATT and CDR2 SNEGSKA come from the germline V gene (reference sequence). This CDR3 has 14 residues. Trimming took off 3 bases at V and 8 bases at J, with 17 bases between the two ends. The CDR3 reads CSASGGAGFDEQFF. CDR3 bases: TGCAGTGCTAGTGGGGGGGCCGGTTTTGATGAGCAGTTCTTC.

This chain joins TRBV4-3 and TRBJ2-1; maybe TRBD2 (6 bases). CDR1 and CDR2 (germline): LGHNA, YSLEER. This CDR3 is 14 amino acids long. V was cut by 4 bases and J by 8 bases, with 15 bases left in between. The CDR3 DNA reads TGCGCCAGCAGCCGACGGGAGTCGGGCGATGAGCAGTTCTTC. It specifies CASSRRESGDEQFF.

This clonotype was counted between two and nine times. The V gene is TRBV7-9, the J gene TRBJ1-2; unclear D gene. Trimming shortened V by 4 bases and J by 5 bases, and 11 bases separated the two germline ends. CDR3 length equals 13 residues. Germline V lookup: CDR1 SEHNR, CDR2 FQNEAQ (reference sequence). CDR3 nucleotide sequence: TGTGCCAGCAGCTCCAGGTCTCGGTATGGCTACACCTTC. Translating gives CASSSRSRYGYTF.

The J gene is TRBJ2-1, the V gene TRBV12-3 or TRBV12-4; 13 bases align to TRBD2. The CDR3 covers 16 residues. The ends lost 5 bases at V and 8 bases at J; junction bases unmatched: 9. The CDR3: CASSHRTSGSGDEQFF. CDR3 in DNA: TGTGCCAGCAGTCATAGGACTAGCGGGAGCGGGGATGAGCAGTTCTTC.

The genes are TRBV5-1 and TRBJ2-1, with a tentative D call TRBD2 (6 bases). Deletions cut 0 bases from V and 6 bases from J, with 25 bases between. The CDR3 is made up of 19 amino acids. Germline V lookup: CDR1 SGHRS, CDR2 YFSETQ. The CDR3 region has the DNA TGCGCCAGCAGCTTGGCCGTGGTCGGGGGAAGTATTGGGTTCAATGAGCAGTTCTTC. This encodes CASSLAVVGGSIGFNEQFF. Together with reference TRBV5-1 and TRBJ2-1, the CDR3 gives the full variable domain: KAGVTQTPRYLIKTRGQQVTLSCSPISGHRSVSWYQQTPGQGLQFLFEYFSETQRNKGNFPGRFSGRQFSNSRSEMNVSTLELGDSALYLCASSLAVVGGSIGFNEQFFGPGTRLTVL.

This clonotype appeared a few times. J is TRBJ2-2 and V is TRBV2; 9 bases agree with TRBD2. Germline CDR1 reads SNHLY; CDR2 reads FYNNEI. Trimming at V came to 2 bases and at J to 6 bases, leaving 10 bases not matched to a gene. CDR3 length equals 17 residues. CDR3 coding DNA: TGTGCCAGCAGTGAACGTCTAGCGGGGACTGGTGCCGGGGAGCTGTTTTTT. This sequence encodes CASSERLAGTGAGELFF.

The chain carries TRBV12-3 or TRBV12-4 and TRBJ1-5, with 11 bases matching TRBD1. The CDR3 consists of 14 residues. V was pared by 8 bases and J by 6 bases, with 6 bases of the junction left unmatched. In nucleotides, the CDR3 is TGTGCCAGCTCCGGGACAGGGGGACGTCAGCCCCAGCATTTT. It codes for CASSGTGGRQPQHF.

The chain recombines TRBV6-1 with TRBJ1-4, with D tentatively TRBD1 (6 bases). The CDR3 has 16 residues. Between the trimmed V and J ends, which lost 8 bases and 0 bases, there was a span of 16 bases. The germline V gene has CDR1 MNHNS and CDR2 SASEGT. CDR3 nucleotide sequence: TGTGCCAGCTCGGTAACAGGGAGGTCAACTAATGAAAAACTGTTTTTT. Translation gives CASSVTGRSTNEKLFF.

The CDR3: CSARLKGRSNSPLHF. CDR3 in DNA: TGCAGTGCTAGATTGAAGGGGCGCAGTAATTCACCCCTCCACTTT. V usage is TRBV20-1 and J usage is TRBJ1-6; TRBD1 might be the D (5 bases). CDR1 DFQATT and CDR2 SNEGSKA come from the germline V gene (reference sequence). Trimming took off 2 bases at V and 6 bases at J, with 14 bases between the two ends. The CDR3 has 15 residues.

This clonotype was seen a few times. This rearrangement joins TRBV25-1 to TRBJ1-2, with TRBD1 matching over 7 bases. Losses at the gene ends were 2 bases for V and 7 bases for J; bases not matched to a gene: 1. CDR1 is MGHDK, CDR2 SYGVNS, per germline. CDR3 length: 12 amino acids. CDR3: CASSEQGVGYTF. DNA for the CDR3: TGTGCCAGCAGTGAACAGGGGGTTGGCTACACCTTC.

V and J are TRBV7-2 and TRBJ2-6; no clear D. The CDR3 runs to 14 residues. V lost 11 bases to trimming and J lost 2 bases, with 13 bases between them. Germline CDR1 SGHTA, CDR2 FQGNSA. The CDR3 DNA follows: TGTGCCGGTCAAAATGGTGCTGGGGCCAACGTCCTGACTTTC. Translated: CAGQNGAGANVLTF.

The CDR3 DNA is TGCAGTGCTAGAGACCCGATAAGCTCCTACGAGCAGTACTTC. Protein product: CSARDPISSYEQYF. This chain connects TRBV20-1 to TRBJ2-7; no reliable D call. The germline V gene encodes CDR1 DFQATT and CDR2 SNEGSKA (reference sequence). The CDR3 totals 14 residues. Trimming cost V 0 bases and J 0 bases, with 9 bases left between them.

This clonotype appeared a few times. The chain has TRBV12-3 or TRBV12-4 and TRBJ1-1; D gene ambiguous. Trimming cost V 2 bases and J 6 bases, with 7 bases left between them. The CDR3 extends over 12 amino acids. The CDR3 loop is CASSLWESEAFF. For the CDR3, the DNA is TGTGCCAGCAGTTTATGGGAATCTGAAGCTTTCTTT.

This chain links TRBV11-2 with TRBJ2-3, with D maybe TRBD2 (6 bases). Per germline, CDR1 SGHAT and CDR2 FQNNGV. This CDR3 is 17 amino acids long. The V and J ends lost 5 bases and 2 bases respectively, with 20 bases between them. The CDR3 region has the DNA TGTGCCAGCAGCACCGGGGCAACGGGAGCCCACACAGATACGCAGTATTTT. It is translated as CASSTGATGAHTDTQYF.

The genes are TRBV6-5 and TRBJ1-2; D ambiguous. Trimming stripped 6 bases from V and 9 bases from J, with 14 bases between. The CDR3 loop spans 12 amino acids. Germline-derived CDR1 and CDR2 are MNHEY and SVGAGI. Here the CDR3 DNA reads TGTGCCAGCAGACTCCCACAAGGACGCTACACCTTC. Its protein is CASRLPQGRYTF.

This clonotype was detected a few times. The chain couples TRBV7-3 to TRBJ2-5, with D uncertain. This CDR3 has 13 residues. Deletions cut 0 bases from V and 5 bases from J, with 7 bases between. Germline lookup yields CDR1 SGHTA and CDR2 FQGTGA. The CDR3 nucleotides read TGTGCCAGCAGCTTAACGCCGCTTGAGACCCAGTACTTC. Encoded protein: CASSLTPLETQYF.

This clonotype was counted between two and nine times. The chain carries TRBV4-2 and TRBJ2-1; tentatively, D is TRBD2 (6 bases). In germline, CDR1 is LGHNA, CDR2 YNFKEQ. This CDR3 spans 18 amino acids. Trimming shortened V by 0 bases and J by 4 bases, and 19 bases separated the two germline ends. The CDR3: CASSQDQASGGIYNEQFF. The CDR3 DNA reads TGTGCCAGCAGCCAAGATCAGGCTAGTGGGGGGATATACAATGAGCAGTTCTTC.

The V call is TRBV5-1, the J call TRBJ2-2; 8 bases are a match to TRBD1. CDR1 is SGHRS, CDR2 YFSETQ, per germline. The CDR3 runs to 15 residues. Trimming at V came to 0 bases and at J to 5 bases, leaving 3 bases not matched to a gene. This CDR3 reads CASSLEQGATGELFF. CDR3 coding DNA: TGCGCCAGCAGCTTGGAGCAGGGGGCAACCGGGGAGCTGTTTTTT.

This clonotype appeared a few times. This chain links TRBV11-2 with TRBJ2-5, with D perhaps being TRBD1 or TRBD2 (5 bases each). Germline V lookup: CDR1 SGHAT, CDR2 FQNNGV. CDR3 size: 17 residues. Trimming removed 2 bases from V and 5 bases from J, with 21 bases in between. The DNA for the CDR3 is TGTGCCAGCAGCTTAAGGCTCGGCAGGGAGCCTCTGGAGACCCAGTACTTC. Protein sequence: CASSLRLGREPLETQYF. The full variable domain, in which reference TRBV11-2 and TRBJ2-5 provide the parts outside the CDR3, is EAGVAQSPRYKIIEKRQSVAFWCNPISGHATLYWYQQILGQGPKLLIQFQNNGVVDDSQLPKDRFSAERLKGVDSTLKIQPAKLEDSAVYLCASSLRLGREPLETQYFGPGTRLLVL.